The 5 T cell receptor beta chains below all came from one sample that was sequenced in a study of T-cell memory formation after mild COVID-19 (dated by TCRdb to about 2021). The library was obtained by 5' RACE. This sample was sequenced with an Illumina NovaSeq 6000. In-frame beta chains were kept once TCRdb had trimmed the public reads at Q25 with fastp and called clones with MiXCR. Each entry merges the rows of one CDR3 protein and shows their most common DNA and genes. In this sample the table shows around 310,000 distinct CDR3 sequences, roughly an eighth of which occur a single time. 21% of the sample is in the top ten clones. Sequenced: PBMCs or a T cell subset sorted from them (not recorded which). Every receptor here comes from a man between 18 and 35 years old who had mild COVID-19 (a few samples of this study predate the infection). The sample titles of this study are shuffled in the database, so cell type and time point are left out; the donor was told from shared clones.

This clonotype was detected many times. This rearrangement joins TRBV7-2 to TRBJ1-5; 11 bases are shared with TRBD1. Germline CDR1 and CDR2: SGHTA and FQGNSA. The CDR3 totals 16 residues. J gave up 1 base and V 4 bases, and 3 bases lay outside the gene matches. The CDR3: CASSWTGGRSNQPQHF. CDR3 sequence (DNA): TGTGCCAGCAGCTGGACAGGGGGCAGGAGCAATCAGCCCCAGCATTTT.

V usage is TRBV7-2 and J usage is TRBJ1-3, with 7 nucleotides matching TRBD1. The length of the CDR3 is 17 residues. In germline, CDR1 is SGHTA, CDR2 FQGNSA. Trimming removed 1 base from V and 1 base from J; junction bases left unmatched: 7. The CDR3 loop reads CASSLVAGGISGNTIYF. DNA of the CDR3: TGTGCCAGCAGCTTAGTCGCAGGGGGTATATCTGGAAACACCATATATTTT.

The V call is TRBV6-7, the J call TRBJ2-3, with D tentatively TRBD2 (5 bases). TRBV6-7 is noted as an ORF with a role that remains uncertain. Trimming pared 6 bases from V and 0 bases from J, leaving 16 bases between. This CDR3 has 16 amino acids. CDR3 loop: CASSYRTPRSTDTQYF. DNA of the CDR3: TGTGCCAGCAGCTATAGGACTCCGAGGAGCACAGATACGCAGTATTTT.

This clonotype has a handful of counts. Relative to the germline gene, one junction end is altered; a read error may explain this. V gene TRBV7-2 combines with J gene TRBJ2-7; unclear D gene. Per germline, CDR1 SGHTA and CDR2 FQGNSA. CDR3 size: 11 residues. The CDR3 sequence is CASSLGYVQYF. The CDR3, as DNA: TGTGCCAGCAGCTTGGGGTACGTGCAGTACTTC. The full variable domain, with the rest looked up from reference TRBV7-2 and TRBJ2-7, is GAGVSQSPSNKVTEKGKDVELRCDPISGHTALYWYRQSLGQGLEFLIYFQGNSAPDKSGLPSDRFSAERTGGSVSTLTIQRTQQEDSAVYLCASSLGYVQYFGPGTRLTVT.

This chain joins TRBV7-8 and TRBJ2-1; TRBD2 matches at 12 bases. This CDR3 is 16 amino acids long. The trim removed 4 bases at V and 4 bases at J, leaving 5 bases unmatched. Germline V lookup: CDR1 SGHVS, CDR2 FQNEAQ. CDR3 region: CASSSLAGGPYNEQFF. In DNA form, the CDR3 reads TGTGCCAGCAGCTCCCTAGCGGGGGGGCCGTACAATGAGCAGTTCTTC.